This TCR beta chain was recovered during a study of T-cell reconstitution after alpha-beta-depleted transplantation in children. The J segment lost 2 bases and the V segment lost 9 bases, leaving 7 bases of the junction unmatched. In germline, CDR1 is KGHDR, CDR2 SFDVKD. The CDR3 loop spans 14 amino acids. This clonotype was observed at least ten times. This sample's TCRbeta library carried unique molecular identifier barcodes. One entry per CDR3 protein results from TCRdb running MiXCR on the PCR reads. The data contain roughly 48,000 distinct CDR3 sequences, about 5% of them singletons. This sample comprised PBMCs, mostly from graft donor cells, obtained 60 days after TCRalphabeta/CD19-depleted stem cell transplant. The chain uses TRBV24-1 and TRBJ2-3; 7 bases line up with TRBD2. This TCR came from a female patient aged 2-15 years who had a stem cell transplant for aplastic anemia, so the T cells may come from the graft donor. The DNA for the CDR3 is TGTGCCACCGCTAGCGGCGGACACACAGATACGCAGTATTTT. As protein: CATASGGHTDTQYF.